One sample yielded the 11 T cell receptor beta chains listed below, sequenced in a study of post-analysis software for immune sequencing data. These receptors have no known antigen. TCR beta cDNA libraries included unique molecular identifiers. TCRdb re-called the PCR reads with MiXCR, one entry per CDR3 protein. Of fewer than 850,000 distinct CDR3 sequences listed, 25% to 30% were seen once; the top ten hold approximately 0.6%. General study points: Four to six TRBV segments were more frequent in patients than controls; TRBV5-6, TRBV5-1 and TRBV20-1 belonged to this group.

Sample: blood. The receptors derive from a girl aged 10-17 years with multiple sclerosis.

The V and J genes are TRBV10-2 and TRBJ1-2; 9 bases agree with TRBD1. Germline lookup yields CDR1 WSHSY and CDR2 SAAADI. The CDR3 sequence is 15 residues long. V trimming: 5 bases; J trimming: 1 base; junction bases outside the gene matches: 5. CDR3 nucleotides: TGCGCCAGCAGTCTACAGGGGGCTCATAACTATGGCTACACCTTC. Its translation: CASSLQGAHNYGYTF.

The chain uses TRBV11-3 and TRBJ2-1, with D perhaps matching TRBD1 (6 bases). The germline gives CDR1 SGHNT, CDR2 YENEEA. The ends were cut back, 5 bases at V and 9 bases at J, with 17 bases in the middle. The CDR3 runs to 14 residues. CDR3 in amino acids: CASSSGLQGSEQFF. Here the CDR3 DNA reads TGTGCCAGCAGCAGTGGCCTGCAGGGGAGTGAGCAGTTCTTC. Together with reference TRBV11-3 and TRBJ2-1, the CDR3 gives the full variable domain: EAGVVQSPRYKIIEKKQPVAFWCNPISGHNTLYWYLQNLGQGPELLIRYENEEAVDDSQLPKDRFSAERLKGVDSTLKIQPAELGDSAVYLCASSSGLQGSEQFFGPGTRLTVL.

In DNA form, the CDR3 reads TGTGCCAGCAGTGGCTCTGTTAACAGCGCGAAACTGTTTTTT. This gives the protein CASSGSVNSAKLFF. The chain employs TRBV2 and TRBJ1-4; D is unclear. The germline CDR1 and CDR2 sequences are SNHLY and FYNNEI. V was trimmed by 4 bases and J by 11 bases, leaving 17 bases between them. The CDR3 contains 14 residues.

This clonotype was counted a few times. The chain is built from TRBV28 and TRBJ1-2, with TRBD1 identical over 8 bases. After removal of 5 bases from V and 4 bases from J, the junction contained 9 bases not matched to a gene. The germline CDR1 and CDR2 sequences are MDHEN and SYDVKM. This CDR3 has 15 residues. The CDR3 loop reads CASSPIQGVIYGYTF. In DNA, the CDR3 is TGTGCCAGCAGTCCCATACAGGGGGTGATCTATGGCTACACCTTC.

This clonotype showed up just a few times. The gene calls are TRBV19 and TRBJ2-2; 7 positions agree with TRBD1. Germline V gives CDR1 LNHDA, CDR2 SQIVND (reference sequence). Trimming cost V 4 bases and J 9 bases; bases outside gene matches: 11. The CDR3 covers 15 residues. The CDR3 DNA is TGTGCCAGTAGTAGTGGGACAGTTGTGTTCCGGGAGCTGTTTTTT. Residues: CASSSGTVVFRELFF.

The rearrangement uses TRBV7-2 and TRBJ2-5, with TRBD2 identical over 8 bases. This CDR3 has 15 amino acids. V was pared by 0 bases and J by 5 bases, with 5 bases of the junction left unmatched. CDR1 is SGHTA and CDR2 is FQGNSA in the germline V gene. The DNA for the CDR3 is TGTGCCAGCAGCTTAGCACCGGGAGGGCCCGAGACCCAGTACTTC. Translated: CASSLAPGGPETQYF.

Only a few counts were recorded for this clonotype. A junction boundary mismatches the germline segment, possibly from a read error. The chain recombines TRBV7-9 with TRBJ2-7, with 7 bases aligning to TRBD1. CDR3 length: 11 residues. The V gene's germline CDR1 is SEHNR and CDR2 FQNEAQ (reference sequence). CDR3 residues: CASSPQGPLWF. In DNA, the CDR3 is TGTGCCAGCAGCCCACAGGGGCCCCTTTGGTTC.

This clonotype was seen a handful of times. This sequence joins TRBV9 and TRBJ2-1; 11 bases agree with TRBD2. CDR3 length equals 16 residues. V dropped 5 bases and J dropped 4; count of bases not matched to a gene: 8. Germline values: CDR1 SGDLS, CDR2 YYNGEE. The CDR3 DNA follows: TGTGCCAGCAGTGTCGGACTAGCGGGTTTATACAATGAGCAGTTCTTC. Residues: CASSVGLAGLYNEQFF.

This clonotype was picked up many times. J is TRBJ2-3 and V is TRBV4-1; TRBD1 matches at 10 bases. The CDR3 contains 16 residues. CDR1 MGHRA and CDR2 YSYEKL come from the germline V gene. V trimming: 3 bases; J trimming: 0 bases; junction bases outside the gene matches: 3. In nucleotides, the CDR3 is TGCGCCAGCAGCCAGGGACAGGGGACTAGCACAGATACGCAGTATTTT. The encoded protein is CASSQGQGTSTDTQYF.

The DNA for the CDR3 is TGTGCCAGCAGCAAAGCGCTTTTCGGCCTGGGGGAGAACGAGCAGTACTTC. Residues: CASSKALFGLGENEQYF. This chain joins TRBV21-1 and TRBJ2-7; the listed D gene, TRBD1, was not tested against the DNA. TRBV21-1 is a known pseudogene. The CDR3 loop spans 17 amino acids.

V usage is TRBV24-1 and J usage is TRBJ1-2; D ambiguous. The germline gives CDR1 KGHDR, CDR2 SFDVKD. The CDR3 consists of 16 residues. With 4 bases removed from V and 8 bases from J, the gap between germline ends came to 22 bases. CDR3 DNA: TGTGCCACCAGTGACCCTGGTCGACCCTCCAGCGTAGGCTACACCTTC. Its protein product is CATSDPGRPSSVGYTF.